Presented here are 32 T cell receptor beta chains from one specimen sequenced in a study of blood T cell repertoires in COVID-19. The protocol was immunoSEQ multiplex PCR, while the TCRdb copy is restricted to in-frame clones and leaves out a portion. The table records about 75,000 clones, 88% of them present only once. Material for sequencing was peripheral blood. These receptors were taken from a human donor in a cohort sampled during active COVID-19.

The rearrangement joins TRBV7-9 to TRBJ1-6; D unclear. V lost 2 bases and J lost 7, with 9 bases in between. The germline V gene encodes CDR1 SEHNR and CDR2 FQNEAQ (reference sequence). The CDR3 is 14 residues long. This chain's CDR3 is CASSLKSRNSPLHF. The CDR3 DNA is TGTGCCAGCAGCTTAAAGTCCAGGAATTCACCCCTCCACTTT.

V and J are TRBV7-9 and TRBJ2-1, with TRBD1 as a possible D gene (5 bases). Trimming took 5 bases from V and 4 from J, leaving 15 bases between them. The germline V gene has CDR1 SEHNR and CDR2 FQNEAQ (reference sequence). This CDR3 region has 15 residues. DNA of the CDR3: TGTGCCAGCAGCGCCCAGGGCGCCCAGTACAATGAGCAGTTCTTC. It yields the protein CASSAQGAQYNEQFF.

This chain uses TRBV30 with TRBJ2-5, with 10 nucleotides matching TRBD2. V gave up 3 bases and J gave up 5 bases; unmatched junction bases: 6. This CDR3 contains 14 residues. CDR1 GTSNPN and CDR2 SVGIG come from the germline V gene (reference sequence). This CDR3 is CAWSPTAGGETQYF. The CDR3 DNA reads as TGTGCCTGGAGCCCAACAGCGGGAGGGGAGACCCAGTACTTC. Supplemented by reference TRBV30 and TRBJ2-5, the full variable domain reads SQTIHQWPATLVQPVGSPLSLECTVEGTSNPNLYWYRQAAGRGLQLLFYSVGIGQISSEVPQNLSASRPQDRQFILSSKKLLLSDSGFYLCAWSPTAGGETQYFGPGTRLLVL.

This clone came up a few times. The rearrangement links TRBV19 to TRBJ2-7, with 8 bases aligning to TRBD1. There are 14 residues in the CDR3. Trimming took 5 bases from V and 4 from J; bases not matched to a gene: 7. The germline V gene has CDR1 LNHDA and CDR2 SQIVND (reference sequence). The CDR3 DNA sequence: TGTGCCAGTAGTCTCCGGGACAGGTTATACGAGCAGTACTTC. Protein: CASSLRDRLYEQYF.

The chain carries TRBV7-2 and TRBJ2-5, with D possibly TRBD2 on 6 matching bases. The CDR3 length is 14 residues. Germline lookup yields CDR1 SGHTA and CDR2 FQGNSA. With 5 bases removed from V and 4 bases from J, the gap between germline ends came to 14 bases. The CDR3 spells CASSRGVPSETQYF. The CDR3 DNA sequence: TGTGCCAGCAGCCGCGGGGTCCCGTCAGAGACCCAGTACTTC.

The chain couples TRBV10-3 to TRBJ1-3, with 8 bases aligning to TRBD1. CDR1 and CDR2 (germline): ENHRY, SYGVKD. V dropped 5 bases and J dropped 0; count of bases not matched to a gene: 9. The CDR3 length is 17 residues. The CDR3 is CAISPGDRTFSGNTIYF. The CDR3 nucleotides read TGTGCCATCAGTCCTGGGGACAGGACTTTCTCTGGAAACACCATATATTTT.

This rearrangement joins TRBV5-1 to TRBJ2-7; a weak D match, TRBD1 (7 bases). Looked up from germline, CDR1 is SGHRS and CDR2 is YFSETQ. This CDR3 contains 14 residues. Trimming removed 8 bases at V and 1 base at J, with 16 bases between. The CDR3 region is CASSGQGGSYEQYF. CDR3 DNA: TGCGCCAGTTCCGGGCAGGGGGGTTCCTACGAGCAGTACTTC.

The chain carries TRBV7-8 and TRBJ1-1, with a weak D call TRBD1 (6 bases). CDR1 SGHVS and CDR2 FQNEAQ come from the germline V gene. The ends were cut back, 4 bases at V and 0 bases at J, with 15 bases in the middle. The CDR3 has 16 amino acids. In DNA form, the CDR3 reads TGTGCCAGCAGCTCTAAACAGGGTTCACTGAACACTGAAGCTTTCTTT. Protein: CASSSKQGSLNTEAFF.

The genes are TRBV5-1 and TRBJ2-7; TRBD1 might be the D (6 bases). The germline CDR1 and CDR2 sequences are SGHRS and YFSETQ. The CDR3 runs 14 residues. The germline V and J ends were trimmed by 4 bases and 2 bases, with 13 bases remaining between them. CDR3 loop: CASSEPGQAYEQYF. In DNA form, the CDR3 reads TGCGCCAGCAGCGAGCCGGGACAAGCCTACGAGCAGTACTTC.

V is TRBV28 and J is TRBJ2-7, with 10 bases that match TRBD1. Germline V lookup: CDR1 MDHEN, CDR2 SYDVKM. The CDR3 totals 16 residues. The V segment lost 3 bases and the J segment 5 bases; nucleotides outside the gene matches: 10. In nucleotides, the CDR3 is TGTGCCAGCAGTTTTTTTAGCGTGGGACAGGGGAACGAGCAGTACTTC. It codes for CASSFFSVGQGNEQYF.

The J gene is TRBJ1-2, the V gene TRBV5-4; 7 positions agree with TRBD1. The CDR3 is 13 residues long. V shed 7 bases, J shed 2 bases, and the junction held 5 bases outside the gene matches. The germline V gene encodes CDR1 SGHNT and CDR2 YYREEE (reference sequence). The CDR3 DNA follows: TGTGCCAGCCATCGGGACAGCAACTATGGCTACACCTTC. Its translation: CASHRDSNYGYTF.

This chain links TRBV9 with TRBJ2-7, with TRBD1 identical over 11 bases. The CDR3 has 15 residues. Germline V CDR1 and CDR2: SGDLS, YYNGEE. The trim removed 4 bases at V and 2 bases at J, leaving 5 bases unmatched. CDR3 region: CASSPRTGGPYEQYF. The CDR3 nucleotides read TGTGCCAGCAGCCCCCGGACAGGGGGCCCCTACGAGCAGTACTTC.

The gene calls are TRBV20-1 and TRBJ1-2; TRBD1 is a possible D gene (6 bases). From germline, CDR1 is DFQATT and CDR2 SNEGSKA (reference sequence). Trimming left V 3 bases short and J 8 bases short, with 16 bases between. This CDR3 has 13 residues. The CDR3 DNA follows: TGCAGTGCTAGTACAGGGAATCCCCGGGGCTACACCTTC. Translated: CSASTGNPRGYTF.

This chain links TRBV4-1 with TRBJ2-7, with 13 positions matching TRBD2. In germline, CDR1 is MGHRA, CDR2 YSYEKL. The CDR3 extends over 18 amino acids. Losses at the gene ends were 1 base for V and 2 bases for J; bases not matched to a gene: 8. CDR3 residues: CASSQVAGLAGLAYEQYF. The CDR3 DNA reads as TGCGCCAGCAGCCAAGTAGCGGGACTAGCGGGATTGGCCTACGAGCAGTACTTC.

In its sample, this clone is medium-sized (0.01 to 0.1%). V usage is TRBV6-5 and J usage is TRBJ2-7; TRBD2 aligns across 8 bases. The length of the CDR3 is 15 residues. Per the germline V gene, CDR1 is MNHEY and CDR2 is SVGAGI. The junction had 7 bases not matched to a gene; V was cut back by 0 bases and J by 6 bases. CDR3 protein: CASSYSLGGGSEQYF. The CDR3 DNA reads TGTGCCAGCAGTTACTCCCTCGGGGGGGGCTCCGAGCAGTACTTC.

This clone was seen a single time. This chain connects TRBV7-6 to TRBJ2-1, with TRBD1 matching 8 bases. CDR3 length: 16 residues. J lost 7 bases, V lost 5 bases, and 13 bases had no gene match. The germline V gene has CDR1 SGHVS and CDR2 FNYEAQ. In DNA, the CDR3 is TGTGCCAGCAGCCAGGCCCTAAGACAGGGGAAGAATGAGCAGTTCTTC. Residues: CASSQALRQGKNEQFF. Supplemented by reference TRBV7-6 and TRBJ2-1, the full variable domain reads GAGVSQSPRYKVTKRGQDVALRCDPISGHVSLYWYRQALGQGPEFLTYFNYEAQQDKSGLPNDRFSAERPEGSISTLTIQRTEQRDSAMYRCASSQALRQGKNEQFFGPGTRLTVL.

The chain recombines TRBV7-2 with TRBJ2-1, with TRBD2 matching over 14 bases. V was clipped by 1 base and J by 1 base; unmatched bases: 3. The CDR3 is 18 residues long. Per the germline V gene, CDR1 is SGHTA and CDR2 is FQGNSA. CDR3 sequence: CASSLVTSGGVSYNEQFF. In DNA, the CDR3 is TGTGCCAGCAGCTTAGTGACTAGCGGGGGGGTGTCCTACAATGAGCAGTTCTTC.

The chain links TRBV18 to TRBJ1-6; D uncertain. Germline V CDR1 and CDR2: KGHSH, LQKENI. Trimming took 5 bases from V and 0 from J, leaving 5 bases between them. The CDR3 sequence is 14 residues long. In nucleotides, the CDR3 is TGTGCCAGCTCATCGAGCTCCTATAATTCACCCCTCCACTTT. Amino acids: CASSSSSYNSPLHF.

The V and J genes are TRBV6-5 and TRBJ2-7; 7 positions match TRBD1. The CDR3 is 14 amino acids. Germline CDR1 MNHEY, CDR2 SVGAGI. Losses at the gene ends were 6 bases for V and 2 bases for J; bases not matched to a gene: 7. Here the CDR3 reads CASSPRTGPYEQYF. In DNA, the CDR3 is TGTGCCAGCAGCCCCAGGACAGGTCCCTACGAGCAGTACTTC.

The chain carries TRBV19 and TRBJ2-6; perhaps TRBD1 as D (5 bases). In germline, CDR1 is LNHDA, CDR2 SQIVND (reference sequence). The CDR3 length is 15 residues. The V end lost 8 bases, the J end lost 2 bases, and 13 bases lay between the germline ends. For the CDR3, the DNA is TGTGCCAGTTGGGAAACAGGAACTGGGGCCAACGTCCTGACTTTC. Translated: CASWETGTGANVLTF. Full variable domain (rest looked up from reference TRBV19 and TRBJ2-6): DGGITQSPKYLFRKEGQNVTLSCEQNLNHDAMYWYRQDPGQGLRLIYYSQIVNDFQKGDIAEGYSVSREKKESFPLTVTSAQKNPTAFYLCASWETGTGANVLTFGAGSRLTVL.

The chain carries TRBV9 and TRBJ2-1; TRBD2 matches 8 bases. The V and J ends lost 0 bases and 2 bases, in that order; junction bases with no gene match: 10. The CDR3 runs to 18 residues. CDR1 is SGDLS, CDR2 YYNGEE, per germline. Here the CDR3 reads CASSVAPGLASPYNEQFF. CDR3 coding DNA: TGTGCCAGCAGCGTAGCCCCAGGACTAGCAAGCCCCTACAATGAGCAGTTCTTC.

V is TRBV29-1 and J is TRBJ1-2; TRBD1 aligns across 8 bases. Germline V gene sequence: CDR1 SQVTM, CDR2 ANQGSEA. Losses at the gene ends were 4 bases for V and 4 bases for J; bases not matched to a gene: 5. The CDR3 sequence is 13 residues long. CDR3 nucleotides: TGCAGCGTTGCCCAGGGGGCTCCCTATGGCTACACCTTC. Encoded protein: CSVAQGAPYGYTF.

This chain uses TRBV4-1 with TRBJ1-4, with D perhaps TRBD1 (6 bases). This CDR3 is 16 amino acids long. Germline CDR1 MGHRA, CDR2 YSYEKL. Trimming cost V 1 base and J 5 bases, with 14 bases left between them. The CDR3 nucleotides read TGCGCCAGCAGCCAAGGTCCCAGGGGTAGCAATGAAAAACTGTTTTTT. Amino acids: CASSQGPRGSNEKLFF.

The J gene is TRBJ2-1, the V gene TRBV5-1; TRBD2 matches at 11 bases. Trimming at V came to 8 bases and at J to 1 base, leaving 8 bases not matched to a gene. CDR3 length: 16 amino acids. Looked up from germline, CDR1 is SGHRS and CDR2 is YFSETQ. The CDR3 sequence is CASTRLAGSSYNEQFF. CDR3 DNA: TGCGCCAGTACACGACTAGCGGGAAGTTCCTACAATGAGCAGTTCTTC.

The chain couples TRBV12-5 to TRBJ1-1; D is possibly TRBD1 (6 bases). V was trimmed by 7 bases and J by 3 bases, leaving 18 bases between them. The CDR3 spans 15 residues. The V gene's germline CDR1 is LGHNT and CDR2 FRNRAP. DNA for the CDR3: TGTGCTAGTGCCCCGTGGGGACAACCGCACACTGAAGCTTTCTTT. Protein product: CASAPWGQPHTEAFF.

The table lists this clone with a few counts. The rearrangement joins TRBV7-2 to TRBJ2-7, with a weak D call TRBD2 (6 bases). The CDR3 consists of 14 residues. V gave up 5 bases and J gave up 2 bases, with 13 bases separating them. From germline, CDR1 is SGHTA and CDR2 FQGNSA. The CDR3 DNA is TGTGCCAGCAGCGCCGGGACTGGGCCCTACGAGCAGTACTTC. Translation gives CASSAGTGPYEQYF.

The V and J genes are TRBV9 and TRBJ1-2, with TRBD1 identical over 10 bases. V shed 3 bases and J 7 bases; nucleotides not matched to a gene: 6. The germline CDR1 and CDR2 sequences are SGDLS and YYNGEE. The CDR3 loop spans 14 amino acids. DNA for the CDR3: TGTGCCAGCAGCGAAGGACAGGGGGTGGGTGGCTACACCTTC. It specifies CASSEGQGVGGYTF.

The CDR3 DNA is TGTGCCAGTAGTATGGGTGCGGGGCCATCCTACGAGCAGTACTTC. This gives the protein CASSMGAGPSYEQYF. The chain is built from TRBV19 and TRBJ2-7; D might be TRBD2 (6 bases). Germline V gene data show CDR1 as LNHDA and CDR2 as SQIVND (reference sequence). Trimming shortened V by 3 bases and J by 1 base, and 13 bases separated the two germline ends. The CDR3 spans 15 residues.

This chain uses TRBV6-2 or TRBV6-3 with TRBJ2-1; 7 bases map to TRBD1. CDR1 is MNHEY, CDR2 SVGEGT, per germline. Trimming at V came to 2 bases and at J to 8 bases, leaving 12 bases not matched to a gene. This CDR3 is 16 amino acids long. The CDR3 sequence is CASSYNIGGKWYEQFF. CDR3 nucleotide sequence: TGTGCCAGCAGTTACAACATAGGGGGCAAGTGGTATGAGCAGTTCTTC.

The chain has TRBV24-1 and TRBJ2-3; TRBD1 agrees at 10 bases. Looked up from germline, CDR1 is KGHDR and CDR2 is SFDVKD. This CDR3 has 16 amino acids. V trimming: 4 bases; J trimming: 3 bases; junction bases outside the gene matches: 6. The CDR3 DNA reads TGTGCCACCAGTGACCCGGGACAGGGGCGGACAGATACGCAGTATTTT. Amino acid sequence: CATSDPGQGRTDTQYF.

This chain connects TRBV25-1 to TRBJ2-7; TRBD1 matches at 7 bases. V was pared by 3 bases and J by 1 base, with 6 bases of the junction left unmatched. This CDR3 contains 15 residues. Germline V lookup: CDR1 MGHDK, CDR2 SYGVNS. The CDR3 protein is CASSDGTAGSYEQYF. The CDR3 coding sequence is TGTGCCAGCAGTGATGGGACAGCTGGGTCCTACGAGCAGTACTTC.

The table lists this clone with a few counts. The CDR3: CASSPPGSYNEQFF. The CDR3 DNA is TGCGCCAGCAGTCCCCCGGGGTCCTACAATGAGCAGTTCTTC. The rearrangement uses TRBV5-1 and TRBJ2-1, with a weak D call TRBD2 (5 bases). Germline CDR1 SGHRS, CDR2 YFSETQ. The length of the CDR3 is 14 residues. V lost 5 bases and J lost 1, with 10 bases in between.